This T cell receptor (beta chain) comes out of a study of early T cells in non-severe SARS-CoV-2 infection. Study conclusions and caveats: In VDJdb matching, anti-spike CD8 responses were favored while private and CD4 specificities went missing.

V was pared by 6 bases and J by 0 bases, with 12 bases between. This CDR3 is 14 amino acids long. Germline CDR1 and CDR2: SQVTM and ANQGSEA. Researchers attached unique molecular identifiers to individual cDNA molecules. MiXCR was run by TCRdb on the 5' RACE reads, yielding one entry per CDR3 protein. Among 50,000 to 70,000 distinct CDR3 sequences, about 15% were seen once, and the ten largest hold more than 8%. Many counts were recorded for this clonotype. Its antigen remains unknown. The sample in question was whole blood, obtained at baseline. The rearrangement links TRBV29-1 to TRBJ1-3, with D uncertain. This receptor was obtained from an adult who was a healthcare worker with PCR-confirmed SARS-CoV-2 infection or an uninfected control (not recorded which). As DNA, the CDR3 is TGCAGCGTGCTCCGGTCAAGCTCTGGAAACACCATATATTTT. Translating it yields CSVLRSSSGNTIYF.